A selection of T cell receptor beta chains follows, all from one sample in a study of blood T cell repertoires in COVID-19. Repertoires were generated with immunoSEQ multiplex PCR, while TCRdb's copy carries only in-frame clones and drops some. The sample has under 200,000 clones; roughly 73% are singletons. Sample: peripheral blood. The receptors were sampled from a man aged 65-85 years with acute or convalescent COVID-19. CDR3s include the opening cysteine and the closing phenylalanine or tryptophan. D genes are given only for firm matches. The size field is filled for only some rows; it gives once, few, many or a size class.

TRBD2 | 16 | TRBJ2-7 | many | TRBV4-3 | TGCGCCAGCAGCCAAGACCCCCTTAGCGGGTGGAGCGAGCAGTACTTC | CASSQDPLSGWSEQYF
TRBD1 | 16 | TRBJ2-1 | . | TRBV24-1 | TGTGCCACCAGTGATCGGGACAGAGAGATTTACAATGAGCAGTTCTTC | CATSDRDREIYNEQFF
TRBD1 | 15 | TRBJ2-3 | . | TRBV5-1 | TGCGCCAGCAGCTTTAACAGGGGTGGAGGAGATACGCAGTATTTT | CASSFNRGGGDTQYF
TRBD1 | 15 | TRBJ1-1 | . | TRBV2 | TGTGCCAGCAGTGAATTAGGGACAGGGAACACTGAAGCTTTCTTT | CASSELGTGNTEAFF
TRBD1 | 14 | TRBJ1-1 | few | TRBV5-6 | TGTGCCAGCAGCTTGGGACAGGGAATTACTGAAGCTTTCTTT | CASSLGQGITEAFF
. | 15 | TRBJ2-5 | few | TRBV10-2 | TGCGCCAGCAGAAATTATAGGAGAGACCAAGAGACCCAGTACTTC | CASRNYRRDQETQYF
TRBD1 | 14 | TRBJ1-2 | . | TRBV10-3 | TGTGCCATCAGACCGGGACAGGGGTCCTATGGCTACACCTTC | CAIRPGQGSYGYTF
. | 16 | TRBJ2-1 | . | TRBV24-1 | TGTGCCACCAGTGACTCGACTGTCAGCTCCTACAATGAGCAGTTCTTC | CATSDSTVSSYNEQFF
. | 12 | TRBJ2-3 | once | TRBV19 | TGTGCCAGTAGCGAGATCACAGATACGCAGTATTTT | CASSEITDTQYF
TRBD2 | 18 | TRBJ2-1 | . | TRBV15 | TGTGCCACCAGCAGTCCGGGACTAGCGGGCGGCTCCTACAATGAGCAGTTCTTC | CATSSPGLAGGSYNEQFF
TRBD2 | 16 | TRBJ2-3 | . | TRBV5-1 | TGCGCCAGCGGGGTTCTAGCGGGAGGGCCGGCAGATACGCAGTATTTT | CASGVLAGGPADTQYF
TRBD2 | 15 | TRBJ2-1 | . | TRBV10-3 | TGTGCCATCAAAGAACTAGCGGGAGAAAACAATGAGCAGTTCTTC | CAIKELAGENNEQFF
TRBD1 | 15 | TRBJ1-1 | . | TRBV27 | TGTGCCAGCAGTGAACCGGGACAGGGGGGAGCTGAAGCTTTCTTT | CASSEPGQGGAEAFF
TRBD2 | 17 | TRBJ2-3 | once | TRBV7-8 | TGTGCCAGCAGCCCTATCGGTAGCGGGAAAAGCACAGATACGCAGTATTTT | CASSPIGSGKSTDTQYF
TRBD2 | 15 | TRBJ2-7 | . | TRBV15 | TGTGCCACCAGCAGAGAATTAGCGGGGGCGGGGGAGCAGTACTTC | CATSRELAGAGEQYF
. | 14 | TRBJ1-6 | once | TRBV11-1 | TGTGCCAGCAGCTTAATGACCAGGAATTCACCCCTCCACTTT | CASSLMTRNSPLHF
. | 14 | TRBJ1-4 | . | TRBV5-5 | TGTGCCAGCAGCTTATACAGGGCGGATGAAAAACTGTTTTTT | CASSLYRADEKLFF
TRBD1 | 15 | TRBJ2-2 | . | TRBV27 | TGTGCCAGCAGTTCTCCGACAGGGACGGAGGGGGAGCTGTTTTTT | CASSSPTGTEGELFF
. | 12 | TRBJ1-1 | . | TRBV30 | TGTGCCTGGAGTGGCGGGGGCACTGAAGCTTTCTTT | CAWSGGGTEAFF
TRBD1 | 13 | TRBJ1-2 | . | TRBV6-2/TRBV6-3 | TGTGCCAGCAGTCCGCCGACAGGGAAGGGCTACACCTTC | CASSPPTGKGYTF
TRBD2 | 13 | TRBJ2-7 | . | TRBV5-6 | TGTGCCAGCAGCTCAACTAGCGGGGGGGCGCGGTACTTC | CASSSTSGGARYF
TRBD2 | 17 | TRBJ2-5 | once | TRBV5-4 | TGTGCCAGCAGCGGGGGACTAGCGGGGGGCCGTAAAGAGACCCAGTACTTC | CASSGGLAGGRKETQYF
TRBD1 | 15 | TRBJ2-1 | few | TRBV7-6 | TGTGCCAGCAGCTCAGCCGGGACAGGGGTCAATGAGCAGTTCTTC | CASSSAGTGVNEQFF
. | 14 | TRBJ2-2 | few | TRBV6-4 | TGTGCCAGCAGCCCGGGGACTAACACCGGGGAGCTGTTTTTT | CASSPGTNTGELFF
. | 12 | TRBJ2-7 | . | TRBV30 | TGTGCCTGGAACCGGGACACCTACGAGCAGTACTTC | CAWNRDTYEQYF
. | 14 | TRBJ1-6 | . | TRBV9 | TGTGCCAGCAGCGTAGAGGGCAGGGGTTCACCCCTCCACTTT | CASSVEGRGSPLHF
TRBD2 | 17 | TRBJ2-1 | . | TRBV28 | TGTGCCAGCAGTTCCCAACTAGCGGGAGTCGCCGTTAATGAGCAGTTCTTC | CASSSQLAGVAVNEQFF
TRBD1 | 15 | TRBJ1-5 | . | TRBV5-8 | TGTGCCAGCAGCTTGGAGGGACAGATAAATCAGCCCCAGCATTTT | CASSLEGQINQPQHF
. | 19 | TRBJ2-6 | . | TRBV10-2 | TGCGCCAGCAGTGGGCGAGGTTCTTCAAGAGACTCTGGGGCCAACGTCCTGACTTTC | CASSGRGSSRDSGANVLTF
TRBD1 | 16 | TRBJ2-4 | . | TRBV11-2 | TGTGCCAGCAGCCCATCCTGGGACAGCAAACGAAACATTCAGTACTTC | CASSPSWDSKRNIQYF
TRBD1 | 15 | TRBJ1-4 | . | TRBV30 | TGTGCCTGGAGTGTAAAGGTGGGACAGCTAGAAAAACTGTTTTTT | CAWSVKVGQLEKLFF
TRBD1 | 14 | TRBJ1-1 | . | TRBV19 | TGTGCCAGTAGTATTACAGGGGCGGGCACTGAAGCTTTCTTT | CASSITGAGTEAFF
. | 13 | TRBJ2-7 | few | TRBV27 | TGTGCCAGCAGTGCCCGTAGCCCCTACGAGCAGTACTTC | CASSARSPYEQYF
TRBD1 | 13 | TRBJ2-7 | . | TRBV2 | TGTGCCAGCACCGAACAGGGGTTGAACGAGCAGTACTTC | CASTEQGLNEQYF
. | 16 | TRBJ2-1 | . | TRBV7-2 | TGTGCCAGCAGCCCAGGGGCTGTTGACTCCTACAATGAGCAGTTCTTC | CASSPGAVDSYNEQFF
TRBD1 | 16 | TRBJ1-3 | . | TRBV6-5 | TGTGCCAGCAGTTACCTTGGACAGGGGACGGGAAACACCATATATTTT | CASSYLGQGTGNTIYF
TRBD1 | 16 | TRBJ1-1 | . | TRBV13 | TGTGCCAGCAGCTTAGTGGACAGGGGTTTCAACACTGAAGCTTTCTTT | CASSLVDRGFNTEAFF
TRBD2 | 16 | TRBJ2-1 | . | TRBV7-9 | TGTGCCAGCAGCCCAGTGGGTAGCGGGACCTACAATGAGCAGTTCTTC | CASSPVGSGTYNEQFF
TRBD2 | 15 | TRBJ2-5 | . | TRBV6-1 | TGTGCCAGCAGTGACCACGGGGGGGCCTCGGAGACCCAGTACTTC | CASSDHGGASETQYF
TRBD1 | 15 | TRBJ1-2 | few | TRBV19 | TGTGCCAGTAGTATTGGGACAGGAGAGAACTATGGCTACACCTTC | CASSIGTGENYGYTF
. | 15 | TRBJ1-5 | . | TRBV10-2 | TGCGCCAGCAGTGGAACGGGGGGAAGCAATCAGCCCCAGCATTTT | CASSGTGGSNQPQHF
. | 14 | TRBJ1-5 | once | TRBV3-1/TRBV3-2 | TGTGCCAGCAGCCAAGGAGGAGGGAATCAGCCCCAGCATTTT | CASSQGGGNQPQHF
. | 12 | TRBJ1-2 | . | TRBV5-1 | TGCGCCAGCAGCCTGAGGCTGAGAGGCTACACCTTC | CASSLRLRGYTF
TRBD1 | 16 | TRBJ2-7 | . | TRBV4-1 | TGCGCCAGCAGCCAGTCTTCGACAGGGAACAGTAGGGAGCAGTACTTC | CASSQSSTGNSREQYF
. | 15 | TRBJ1-3 | . | TRBV9 | TGTGCCAGCAGCGTAGGAACAGACTCTGGAAACACCATATATTTT | CASSVGTDSGNTIYF
TRBD2 | 16 | TRBJ2-1 | . | TRBV28 | TGTGCCAGCAGTTTCCAGCGGGGACGCGGCGGTGATGAGCAGTTCTTC | CASSFQRGRGGDEQFF
. | 15 | TRBJ2-1 | . | TRBV7-9 | TGTGCCAGCAGCCCACCAGGGGTCTCCTACAATGAGCAGTTCTTC | CASSPPGVSYNEQFF
. | 16 | TRBJ2-1 | . | TRBV7-3 | TGTGCCAGCAGCTCTACCGGGACTCGATCCTACAATGAGCAGTTCTTC | CASSSTGTRSYNEQFF
. | 13 | TRBJ2-5 | few | TRBV27 | TGTGCCAGCAGACCATTCACAGGGGAGACCCAGTACTTC | CASRPFTGETQYF
. | 13 | TRBJ1-1 | . | TRBV6-6 | TGTGCCAGCAGCTGGGGACAGAACACTGAAGCTTTCTTT | CASSWGQNTEAFF
. | 14 | TRBJ1-2 | few | TRBV6-5 | TGTGCCAGCAGCGACCCCCAGGGAATCTCTGGCTACACCTTC | CASSDPQGISGYTF
TRBD1 | 16 | TRBJ2-1 | . | TRBV10-3 | TGTGCCATCAGTGAATTCCACAGGGGGACCAACAATGAGCAGTTCTTC | CAISEFHRGTNNEQFF
TRBD1 | 17 | TRBJ2-1 | . | TRBV5-1 | TGCGCCAGCAGCTTGTGGGCACAGGGGAAAGCCTACAATGAGCAGTTCTTC | CASSLWAQGKAYNEQFF
TRBD1 | 14 | TRBJ1-2 | . | TRBV27 | TGTGCCAGCAGTCATGGGGACAGGGACTATGGCTACACCTTC | CASSHGDRDYGYTF
. | 15 | TRBJ2-7 | . | TRBV19 | TGTGCCAGTAGTATCACAGGGAAAAGGGGCTACGAGCAGTACTTC | CASSITGKRGYEQYF